These T cell receptor beta chains were read from a single sample in a study of blood T cell repertoires in COVID-19. Measured with immunoSEQ multiplex PCR; TCRdb has only the in-frame clones, and not every one. The table has 250,000 to 300,000 clones, 83% seen once; the top ten hold approximately 6%. Sequencing was carried out using peripheral blood. These receptors all stem from a man older than 75 with acute or convalescent COVID-19. The CDR3 runs from the conserved cysteine through the conserved F or W. A D gene is named only where the DNA matches it firmly. Some rows mark clone size as missing; the rest say once, few, many or name a class of expanded clone.

>.|TRBV27|TRBJ1-1|TRBD1
TGTGCCAGCAGTTTGACAGGGGTGAACACTGAAGCTTTCTTT
CASSLTGVNTEAFF
>once|TRBV7-2|TRBJ1-6|TRBD1
TGTGCCAGCAGCTTAACCACAGGGGTTGATTCACCCCTCCACTTT
CASSLTTGVDSPLHF
>.|TRBV7-9|TRBJ1-5|.
TGTGCCAGCAGCCAAAGCAATAGCAATCAGCCCCAGCATTTT
CASSQSNSNQPQHF
>.|TRBV6-5|TRBJ1-5|.
TGTGCCAGCATCAGAAACCGTGATAGCAATCAGCCCCAGCATTTT
CASIRNRDSNQPQHF
>.|TRBV28|TRBJ2-1|.
TGTGCCAGCAGTTACGGGAACCGCCCCTACAATGAGCAGTTCTTC
CASSYGNRPYNEQFF
>.|TRBV3-1/TRBV3-2|TRBJ1-4|TRBD1
TGTGCCAGCAGCCAAGGCGCCGGGACAGGGGGGAATGAAAAACTGTTTTTT
CASSQGAGTGGNEKLFF
>few|TRBV19|TRBJ2-1|TRBD2
TGTGCCAGTAGACTAGCGGGGGGCTTAAATGAGCAGTTCTTC
CASRLAGGLNEQFF
>.|TRBV15|TRBJ2-7|.
TGTGCCACCAGCAGAGATTCACGGGTGTCCTACGAGCAGTACTTC
CATSRDSRVSYEQYF
>.|TRBV6-5|TRBJ1-5|.
TGTGCCAGCAGTTTACGCGCGGGCAATCAGCCCCAGCATTTT
CASSLRAGNQPQHF
>.|TRBV5-1|TRBJ2-3|TRBD2
TGCGCCAGCAGCAACCGAAGGACGGGACTAGCGGGAGGCTACACAGATACGCAGTATTTT
CASSNRRTGLAGGYTDTQYF
>.|TRBV3-1/TRBV3-2|TRBJ1-2|TRBD1
TGTGCCAGCAGCCAAGGGACAGGGGCTTCTAACTATGGCTACACCTTC
CASSQGTGASNYGYTF
>.|TRBV3-1/TRBV3-2|TRBJ2-2|.
TGTGCCAGCAGCCAAGATCAACGGAGAACGGCGAACACCGGGGAGCTGTTTTTT
CASSQDQRRTANTGELFF
>.|TRBV5-4|TRBJ2-7|.
TGTGCCAGCAGCTCTCGACAGGCGAACGGTGCTCACGAGCAGTACTTC
CASSSRQANGAHEQYF
>.|TRBV7-7|TRBJ1-4|.
TGTGCTAGCAGCGCGGGACCGATTGAAAAACTGTTTTTT
CASSAGPIEKLFF
>.|TRBV19|TRBJ1-5|.
TGTGCCAGTAGTTGGGCGCTAAATCAGCCCCAGCATTTT
CASSWALNQPQHF
>.|TRBV14|TRBJ2-3|.
TGTGCCAGCAGCTTTAACACAGATACGCAGTATTTT
CASSFNTDTQYF
>.|TRBV11-2|TRBJ2-3|TRBD2
TGTGCCAGCAGCCGCCGAGCGGGGGGGACAGATACGCAGTATTTT
CASSRRAGGTDTQYF
>.|TRBV6-5|TRBJ2-2|.
TGTGCCAGCAGTTACGTGGGGGCCCCGAACACCGGGGAGCTGTTTTTT
CASSYVGAPNTGELFF
>.|TRBV5-8|TRBJ2-7|.
TGTGCCAGCAGCTTGGACCAGGAGGGAGGCGCCTACGAGCAGTACTTC
CASSLDQEGGAYEQYF
>.|TRBV5-8|TRBJ2-3|TRBD2
TGTGCCAGCAGCTTGTCGGGGAGGGCCGCGGGCGGTGATACGCAGTATTTT
CASSLSGRAAGGDTQYF
>.|TRBV15|TRBJ1-2|.
TGTGCCACCGGAGGATCACGGACGGCGAACTATGGCTACACCTTC
CATGGSRTANYGYTF
>.|TRBV3-1/TRBV3-2|TRBJ1-1|.
TGTGCCAGCAGCCAAGAATATCGCGGGAACACTGAAGCTTTCTTT
CASSQEYRGNTEAFF
>.|TRBV4-2|TRBJ2-4|.
TGTGCCAGCAGCCCCGGGGAAGGCAAAAACATTCAGTACTTC
CASSPGEGKNIQYF
>.|TRBV19|TRBJ2-3|TRBD2
TGTGCCAGTAGTATACTTAGCGGGGGGGCGACAGATACGCAGTATTTT
CASSILSGGATDTQYF
>.|TRBV7-2|TRBJ2-1|.
TGTGCCAGCAGCTTAGAGGGGTATCAGGGGTCTGAGCAGTTCTTC
CASSLEGYQGSEQFF
>.|TRBV2|TRBJ1-2|TRBD1
TGTGCCAGCAGTTATCTCCAGGGGGCGAATGGCTACACCTTC
CASSYLQGANGYTF
>.|TRBV28|TRBJ2-7|TRBD2
TGTGCCAGCAGTCTTCAGAGCGGGAGGTTTTACGAGCAGTACTTC
CASSLQSGRFYEQYF
>.|TRBV3-1/TRBV3-2|TRBJ1-6|TRBD1
TGTGCCAGCAGCCAATGGGGACAGGGAGATTCACCCCTCCACTTT
CASSQWGQGDSPLHF
>.|TRBV6-1|TRBJ2-4|.
TGTGCCAGCAGTGAACCGGACTCTCAGTACTTC
CASSEPDSQYF
>.|TRBV2|TRBJ2-4|.
TGTGCCAGCAGTGAAGCGGCAGGGAACGCCAAAAACATTCAGTACTTC
CASSEAAGNAKNIQYF
>.|TRBV7-3|TRBJ2-1|TRBD2
TGTGCCAGCAGCTCGGGACTAGCGGGAGGGGATGAGCAGTTCTTC
CASSSGLAGGDEQFF
>.|TRBV11-2|TRBJ2-7|TRBD1
TGTGCCAGCAGCTTAGAAGGGAACAGGGGGTCATACGAGCAGTACTTC
CASSLEGNRGSYEQYF
>.|TRBV2|TRBJ2-7|.
TGTGCCAGCAGCGCAGATCAGGGAATCTACGAGCAGTACTTC
CASSADQGIYEQYF
>.|TRBV27|TRBJ2-7|TRBD1
TGTGCCAGTAGGGACAGGGGGTCCGGGGAGCAGTACTTC
CASRDRGSGEQYF
>.|TRBV19|TRBJ1-5|TRBD1
TGTGCCAGTAGTTCCTCTCCAGGGGGCCTTGGTCAGCCCCAGCATTTT
CASSSSPGGLGQPQHF
>.|TRBV7-3|TRBJ2-3|.
TGTGCCAGCAGCGCCGGACTATCCACAGATACGCAGTATTTT
CASSAGLSTDTQYF
>.|TRBV24-1|TRBJ2-5|.
TGTGCCACCAGTGACCCACCTGGATCAGGACAAGAGACCCAGTACTTC
CATSDPPGSGQETQYF
>.|TRBV3-1/TRBV3-2|TRBJ2-4|.
TGTGCCAGCAGCCAAGGACTAGCCAAAAACATTCAGTACTTC
CASSQGLAKNIQYF
>.|TRBV5-6|TRBJ1-1|.
TGTGCCAGCAGCTTAGGCACGAGACACCTGAACACTGAAGCTTTCTTT
CASSLGTRHLNTEAFF
>.|TRBV27|TRBJ2-1|.
TGTGCCAGCAGTTTACTGGCTAGCACCTTTTCCTACAATGAGCAGTTCTTC
CASSLLASTFSYNEQFF
>.|TRBV7-2|TRBJ1-1|.
TGTGCCAGCAGCACGGGAGGGACACAGAACACTGAAGCTTTCTTT
CASSTGGTQNTEAFF
>.|TRBV2|TRBJ1-1|.
TGTGCCAGCAAGAACAGCCTGAACACTGAAGCTTTCTTT
CASKNSLNTEAFF
>.|TRBV5-1|TRBJ2-7|TRBD1
TGCGCCAGCAGCTTGGAATATATTGGGACAGGGGGCTACGAGCAGTACTTC
CASSLEYIGTGGYEQYF
>.|TRBV20-1|TRBJ2-7|.
TGCAGTGCTAGGTCAGGGCACGAGCAGTACTTC
CSARSGHEQYF
>.|TRBV7-2|TRBJ2-7|.
TGTGCCAGCAGCTGGTCGGGGAGCTACGAGCAGTACTTC
CASSWSGSYEQYF
>.|TRBV21-1|TRBJ2-7|.
TGTGCCAGCAGCAAAGCGAACGAGCCGGTGAGGCTGCGGCAGTACTTC
CASSKANEPVRLRQYF
>.|TRBV5-1|TRBJ2-7|.
TGCGCCAGCAGCCTCGGTACAGGGTCCGTTTCCTACGAGCAGTACTTC
CASSLGTGSVSYEQYF
>.|TRBV2|TRBJ1-5|TRBD1
TGTGCCAGCAGGGACCTACAGGGGGCCCAGCCCCAGCATTTT
CASRDLQGAQPQHF
>.|TRBV28|TRBJ2-3|TRBD1
TGTGCCAGCAGCTCCAACCCCGGGACAGGTCGAGCAGATACGCAGTATTTT
CASSSNPGTGRADTQYF
>.|TRBV7-2|TRBJ2-2|TRBD2
TGTGCCAGCAGCTTAGATAGCCTAGCGGGTTCGAACACCGGGGAGCTGTTTTTT
CASSLDSLAGSNTGELFF
>once|TRBV9|TRBJ1-3|.
TGTGCCAGCAGCGTAGTAATTGAACGGGGGGCGATTGTTTCTGCCTCTGGAAACACCATATATTTT
CASSVVIERGAIVSASGNTIYF
>.|TRBV5-4|TRBJ2-5|.
TGTGCCAGCAGCTTGATGGGGCCTCGGGAGACCCAGTACTTC
CASSLMGPRETQYF
>once|TRBV3-1/TRBV3-2|TRBJ2-1|TRBD1
TGTGCCAGCAGCCACGGGACAGGGAGGATTGAGCAGTTCTTC
CASSHGTGRIEQFF
>.|TRBV10-1|TRBJ2-5|TRBD2
TGCGCCAGCAGGTTGATGGCGGGGGGGCCCCAAGAGACCCAGTACTTC
CASRLMAGGPQETQYF
>.|TRBV4-2|TRBJ2-5|TRBD1
TGTGCCAGCAGCCAAAGTGTCCGGGACAGGGCGCAAGAGACCCAGTACTTC
CASSQSVRDRAQETQYF
>once|TRBV29-1|TRBJ1-2|TRBD1
TGCAGCTCCCTTGGGGGGGACAGGGGGCCAACAGCTAACTATGGCTACACCTTC
CSSLGGDRGPTANYGYTF
>.|TRBV3-1/TRBV3-2|TRBJ2-2|TRBD2
TGTGCCAGCAGCCAAGGACTAGCGGGAGTGTCCGGGGAGCTGTTTTTT
CASSQGLAGVSGELFF
>.|TRBV6-5|TRBJ1-5|.
TGTGCCAGCAGTTACCAGGGATACAATCAGCCCCAGCATTTT
CASSYQGYNQPQHF
>.|TRBV24-1|TRBJ1-2|TRBD1
TGTGCCACCAGTCGGGACAGCTCTAACTATGGCTACACCTTC
CATSRDSSNYGYTF
>.|TRBV29-1|TRBJ2-7|TRBD1
TGCAGCGCCGGGACAGGGTCTCGGAACGAGCAGTACTTC
CSAGTGSRNEQYF